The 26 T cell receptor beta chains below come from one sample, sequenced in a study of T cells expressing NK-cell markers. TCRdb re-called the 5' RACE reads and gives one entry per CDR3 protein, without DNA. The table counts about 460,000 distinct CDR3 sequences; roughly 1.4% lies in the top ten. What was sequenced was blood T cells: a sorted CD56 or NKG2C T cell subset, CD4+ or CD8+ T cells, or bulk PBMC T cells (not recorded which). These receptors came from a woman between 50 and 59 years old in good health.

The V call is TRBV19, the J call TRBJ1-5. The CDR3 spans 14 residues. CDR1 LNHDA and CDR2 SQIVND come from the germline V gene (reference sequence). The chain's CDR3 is CASRNIPSVQPQHF.

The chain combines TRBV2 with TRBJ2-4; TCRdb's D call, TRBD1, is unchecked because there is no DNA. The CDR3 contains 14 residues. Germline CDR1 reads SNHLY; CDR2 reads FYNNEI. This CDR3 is CASSNRGVKNIQYF.

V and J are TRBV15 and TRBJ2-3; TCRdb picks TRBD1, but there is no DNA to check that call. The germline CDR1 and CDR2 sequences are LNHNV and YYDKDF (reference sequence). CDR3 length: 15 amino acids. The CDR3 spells CATSSTGAYTDTQYF.

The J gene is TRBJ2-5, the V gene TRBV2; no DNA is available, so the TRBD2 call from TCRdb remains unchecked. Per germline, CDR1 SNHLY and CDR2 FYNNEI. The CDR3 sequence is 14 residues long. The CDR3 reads CASSGRDGKETQYF.

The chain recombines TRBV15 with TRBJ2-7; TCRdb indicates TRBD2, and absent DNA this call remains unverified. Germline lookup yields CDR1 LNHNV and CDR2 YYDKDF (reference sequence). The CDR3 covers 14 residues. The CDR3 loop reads CATSRQLAGPEQYF.

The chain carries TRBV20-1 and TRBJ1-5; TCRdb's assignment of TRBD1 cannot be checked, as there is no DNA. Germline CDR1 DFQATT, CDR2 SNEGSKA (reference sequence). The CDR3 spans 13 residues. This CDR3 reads CSAQDRGDQPQHF.

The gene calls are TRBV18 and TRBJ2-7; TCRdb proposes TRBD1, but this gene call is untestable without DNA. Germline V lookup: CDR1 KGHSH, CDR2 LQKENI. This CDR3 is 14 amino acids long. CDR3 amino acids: CASSPPTGTYEQYF.

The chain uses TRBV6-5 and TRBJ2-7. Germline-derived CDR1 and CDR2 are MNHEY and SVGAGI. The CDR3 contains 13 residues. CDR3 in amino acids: CASSYSQTYEQYF.

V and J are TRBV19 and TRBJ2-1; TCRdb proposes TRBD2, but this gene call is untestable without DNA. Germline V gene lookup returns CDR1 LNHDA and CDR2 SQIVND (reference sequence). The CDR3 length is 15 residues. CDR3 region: CASSEGRLGPNEQFF.

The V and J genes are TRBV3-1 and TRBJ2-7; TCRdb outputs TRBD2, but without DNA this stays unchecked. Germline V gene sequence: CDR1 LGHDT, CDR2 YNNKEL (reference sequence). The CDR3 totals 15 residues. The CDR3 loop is CASSPQAGGPYEQYF.

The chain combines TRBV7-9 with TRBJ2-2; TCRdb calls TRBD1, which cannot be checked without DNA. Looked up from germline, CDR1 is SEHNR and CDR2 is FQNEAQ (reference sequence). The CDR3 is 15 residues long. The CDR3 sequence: CASSSPAGVSGELFF.

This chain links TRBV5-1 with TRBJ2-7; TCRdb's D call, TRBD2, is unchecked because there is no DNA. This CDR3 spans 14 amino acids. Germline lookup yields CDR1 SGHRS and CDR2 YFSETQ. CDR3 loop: CASRSPTRGDEQYF.

CDR3 residues: CSASLTPENEQFF. The V call is TRBV20-1, the J call TRBJ2-1; the TCRdb call, TRBD1, lacks DNA for checking. Germline V gene sequence: CDR1 DFQATT, CDR2 SNEGSKA (reference sequence). The CDR3 is made up of 13 amino acids.

CDR3 in amino acids: CASSRTGLVSEQYF. The gene calls are TRBV5-1 and TRBJ2-7; the D gene TCRdb calls, TRBD2, cannot be checked with no DNA. CDR1 and CDR2 from the germline V gene are SGHRS and YFSETQ. This CDR3 is built from 14 residues.

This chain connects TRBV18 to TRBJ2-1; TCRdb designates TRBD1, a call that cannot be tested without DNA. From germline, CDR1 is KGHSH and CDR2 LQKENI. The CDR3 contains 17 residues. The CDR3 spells CASSPLGIGGSVGEQFF.

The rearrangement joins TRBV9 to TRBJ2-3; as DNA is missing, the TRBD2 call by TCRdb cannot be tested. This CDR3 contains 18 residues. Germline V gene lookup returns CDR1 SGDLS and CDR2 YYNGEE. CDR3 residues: CASSVLPGTSGSADTQYF.

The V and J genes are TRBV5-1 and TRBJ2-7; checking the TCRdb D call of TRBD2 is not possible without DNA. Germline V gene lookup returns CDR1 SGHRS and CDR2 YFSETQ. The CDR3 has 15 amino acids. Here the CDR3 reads CASSFSTSGNFEQYF.

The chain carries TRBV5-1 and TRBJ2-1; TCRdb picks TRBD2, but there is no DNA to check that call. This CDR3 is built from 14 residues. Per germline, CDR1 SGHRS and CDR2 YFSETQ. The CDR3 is CASSTGTQYNEQFF.

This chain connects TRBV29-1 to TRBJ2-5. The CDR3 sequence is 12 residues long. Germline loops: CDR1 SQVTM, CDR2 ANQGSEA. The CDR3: CSVEAAAETQYF.

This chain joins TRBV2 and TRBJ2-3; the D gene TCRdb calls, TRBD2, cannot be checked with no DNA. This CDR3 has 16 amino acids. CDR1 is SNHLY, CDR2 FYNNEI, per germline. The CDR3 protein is CASRNPSSLITDTQYF.

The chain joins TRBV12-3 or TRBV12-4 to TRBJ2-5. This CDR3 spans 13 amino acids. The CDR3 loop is CASSLVDPETQYF.

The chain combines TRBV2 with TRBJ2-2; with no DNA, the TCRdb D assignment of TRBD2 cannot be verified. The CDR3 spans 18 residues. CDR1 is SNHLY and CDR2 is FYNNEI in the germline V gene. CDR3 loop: CASASTSGKLAVTGELFF.

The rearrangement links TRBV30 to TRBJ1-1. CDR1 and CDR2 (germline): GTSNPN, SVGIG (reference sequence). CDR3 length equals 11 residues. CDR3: CAFGAPVKAFF.

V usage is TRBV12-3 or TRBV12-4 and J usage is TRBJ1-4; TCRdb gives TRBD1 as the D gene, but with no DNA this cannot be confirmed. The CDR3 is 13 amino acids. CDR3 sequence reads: CAGRQGANEKLFF.

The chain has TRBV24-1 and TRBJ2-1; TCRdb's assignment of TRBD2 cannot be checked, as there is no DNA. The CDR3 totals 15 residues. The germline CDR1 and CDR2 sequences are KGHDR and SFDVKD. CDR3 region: CATSDMGENYNEQFF.

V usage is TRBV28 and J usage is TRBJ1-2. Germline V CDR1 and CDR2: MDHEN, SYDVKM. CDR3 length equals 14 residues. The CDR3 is CASSLSFVVGGYTF.